This TCR beta chain comes out of a study of T-cell reconstitution after alpha-beta-depleted transplantation in children. This clonotype was seen ten or more times. Its antigen remains unknown. Preparing the TCRbeta library involved the use of unique molecular identifiers. One entry per CDR3 protein results from TCRdb running MiXCR on the PCR reads. Of approximately 190,000 distinct CDR3 sequences in the sample, roughly 8.3% were seen once. General study results and limits: Reported findings indicate that, about two months after transplant, alpha-beta T cells came from several hundred expanded clones, which were derived from non-depleted graft cells. After one year, T-cell counts and TCRbeta diversity mostly came from new T cells.

With V trimmed by 1 base and J by 5 bases, 10 bases remained unmatched. The CDR3 contains 18 residues. Germline V gene data show CDR1 as KGHSH and CDR2 as LQKENI. This rearrangement joins TRBV18 to TRBJ1-4, with 10 bases that match TRBD1. The source was PBMCs, mostly from graft donor cells, collected 360 days after TCRalphabeta/CD19-depleted stem cell transplant. The sequence derives from a male patient between 2 and 9 years old who had a stem cell transplant for acute myeloid leukemia, so the T cells may come from the graft donor. The CDR3 region is CASSPRRQGASENEKLFF. CDR3 coding DNA: TGTGCCAGCTCACCACGAAGACAGGGGGCGTCGGAGAATGAAAAACTGTTTTTT. The whole variable domain, filled in from reference TRBV18 and TRBJ1-4, reads NAGVMQNPRHLVRRRGQEARLRCSPMKGHSHVYWYRQLPEEGLKFMVYLQKENIIDESGMPKERFSAEFPKEGPSILRIQQVVRGDSAAYFCASSPRRQGASENEKLFFGSGTQLSVL.